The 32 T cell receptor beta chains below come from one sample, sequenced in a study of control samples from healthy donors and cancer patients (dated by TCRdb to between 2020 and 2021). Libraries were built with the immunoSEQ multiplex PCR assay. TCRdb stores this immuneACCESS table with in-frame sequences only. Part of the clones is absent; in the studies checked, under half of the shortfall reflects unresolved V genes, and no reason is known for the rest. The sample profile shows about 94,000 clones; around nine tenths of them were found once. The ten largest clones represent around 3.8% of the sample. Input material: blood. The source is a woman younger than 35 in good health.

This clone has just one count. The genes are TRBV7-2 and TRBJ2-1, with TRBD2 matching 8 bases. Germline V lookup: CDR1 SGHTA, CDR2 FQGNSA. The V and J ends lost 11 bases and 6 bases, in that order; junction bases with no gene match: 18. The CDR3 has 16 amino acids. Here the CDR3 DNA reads TGTGCCGAAACCCTAAGCGGGGGCCGAACGGCCAATGAGCAGTTCTTC. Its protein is CAETLSGGRTANEQFF.

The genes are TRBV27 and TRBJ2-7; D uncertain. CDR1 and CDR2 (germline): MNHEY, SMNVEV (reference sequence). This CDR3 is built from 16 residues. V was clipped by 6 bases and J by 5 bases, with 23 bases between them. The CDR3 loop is CASRLNAQRVADEQYF. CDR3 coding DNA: TGTGCCAGCAGACTAAATGCCCAACGGGTTGCTGACGAGCAGTACTTC.

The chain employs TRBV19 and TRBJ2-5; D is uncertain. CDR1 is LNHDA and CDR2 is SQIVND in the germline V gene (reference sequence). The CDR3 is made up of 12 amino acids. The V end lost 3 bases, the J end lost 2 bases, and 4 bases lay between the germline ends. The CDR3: CASSMGQETQYF. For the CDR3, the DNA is TGTGCCAGTAGTATGGGACAAGAGACCCAGTACTTC.

This CDR3 is CATSTRGLSYEQYF. The DNA of the CDR3 is TGTGCCACCAGCACCCGCGGACTTTCCTACGAGCAGTACTTC. The chain combines TRBV15 with TRBJ2-7; D possibly corresponds to TRBD2 (5 bases). The CDR3 has 14 amino acids. V shed 4 bases and J shed 1 base, with 11 bases lying between them. Germline V gives CDR1 LNHNV, CDR2 YYDKDF (reference sequence).

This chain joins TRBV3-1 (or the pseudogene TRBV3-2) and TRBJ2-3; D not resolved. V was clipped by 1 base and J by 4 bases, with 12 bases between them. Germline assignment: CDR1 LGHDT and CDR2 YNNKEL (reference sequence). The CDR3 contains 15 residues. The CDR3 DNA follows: TGTGCCAGCAGCCAAGTTCCAGGTAGCCCAGATACGCAGTATTTT. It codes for CASSQVPGSPDTQYF.

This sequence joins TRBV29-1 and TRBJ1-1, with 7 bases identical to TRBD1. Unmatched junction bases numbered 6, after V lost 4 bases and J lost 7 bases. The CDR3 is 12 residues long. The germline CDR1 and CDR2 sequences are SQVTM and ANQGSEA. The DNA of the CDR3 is TGCAGCGTTGGAGGGGGCTTCGGTGAAGCTTTCTTT. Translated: CSVGGGFGEAFF.

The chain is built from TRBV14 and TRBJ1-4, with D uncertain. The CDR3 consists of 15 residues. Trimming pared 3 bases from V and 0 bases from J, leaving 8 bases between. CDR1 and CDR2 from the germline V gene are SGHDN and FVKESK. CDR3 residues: CASSHGFATNEKLFF. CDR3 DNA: TGTGCCAGCAGCCACGGATTTGCAACTAATGAAAAACTGTTTTTT.

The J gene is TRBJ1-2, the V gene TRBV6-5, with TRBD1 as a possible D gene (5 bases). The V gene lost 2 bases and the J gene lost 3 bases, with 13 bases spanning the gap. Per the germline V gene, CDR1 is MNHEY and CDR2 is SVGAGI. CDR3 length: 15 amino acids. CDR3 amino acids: CASSYGQPRDYGYTF. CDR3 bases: TGTGCCAGCAGTTACGGGCAGCCCAGGGACTATGGCTACACCTTC.

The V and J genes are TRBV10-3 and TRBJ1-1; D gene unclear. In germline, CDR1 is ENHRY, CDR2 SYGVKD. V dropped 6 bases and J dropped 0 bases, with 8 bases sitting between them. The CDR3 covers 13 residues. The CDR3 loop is CAIREAVNTEAFF. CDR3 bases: TGTGCCATCAGGGAAGCTGTGAACACTGAAGCTTTCTTT.

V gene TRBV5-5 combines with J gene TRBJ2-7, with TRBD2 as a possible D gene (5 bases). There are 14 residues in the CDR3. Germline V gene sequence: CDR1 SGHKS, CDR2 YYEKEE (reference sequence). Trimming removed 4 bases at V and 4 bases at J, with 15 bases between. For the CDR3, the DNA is TGTGCCAGCAGCGGTCTAGCTTTCGATTACGAGCAGTACTTC. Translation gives CASSGLAFDYEQYF.

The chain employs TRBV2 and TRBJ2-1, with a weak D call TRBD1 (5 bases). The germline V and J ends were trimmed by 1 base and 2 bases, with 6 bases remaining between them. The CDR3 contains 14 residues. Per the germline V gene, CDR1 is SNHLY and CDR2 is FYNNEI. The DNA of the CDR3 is TGTGCCAGCAGTGAAGGGGGCACCTACAATGAGCAGTTCTTC. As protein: CASSEGGTYNEQFF.

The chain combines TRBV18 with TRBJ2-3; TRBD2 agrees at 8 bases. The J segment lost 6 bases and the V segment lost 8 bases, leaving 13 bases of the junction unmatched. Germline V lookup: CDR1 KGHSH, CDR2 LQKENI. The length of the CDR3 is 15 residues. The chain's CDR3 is CASATGLESGDTQYF. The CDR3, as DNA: TGTGCCAGCGCAACGGGACTAGAGTCTGGGGATACGCAGTATTTT.

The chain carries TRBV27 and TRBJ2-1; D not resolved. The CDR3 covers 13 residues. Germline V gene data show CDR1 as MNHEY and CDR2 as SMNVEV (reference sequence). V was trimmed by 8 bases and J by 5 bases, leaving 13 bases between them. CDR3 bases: TGTGCCAGCGGCTTTACGGGCCACAATGAGCAGTTCTTC. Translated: CASGFTGHNEQFF.

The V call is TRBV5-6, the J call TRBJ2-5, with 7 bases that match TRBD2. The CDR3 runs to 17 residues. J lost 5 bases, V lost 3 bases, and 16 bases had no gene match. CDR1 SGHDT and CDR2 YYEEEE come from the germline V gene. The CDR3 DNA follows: TGTGCCAGCAGCTCCCCCAGTTTCAGCGGGGTAGGCGAGACCCAGTACTTC. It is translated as CASSSPSFSGVGETQYF. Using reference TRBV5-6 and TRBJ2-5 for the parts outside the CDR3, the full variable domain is DAGVTQSPTHLIKTRGQQVTLRCSPKSGHDTVSWYQQALGQGPQFIFQYYEEEERQRGNFPDRFSGHQFPNYSSELNVNALLLGDSALYLCASSSPSFSGVGETQYFGPGTRLLVL.

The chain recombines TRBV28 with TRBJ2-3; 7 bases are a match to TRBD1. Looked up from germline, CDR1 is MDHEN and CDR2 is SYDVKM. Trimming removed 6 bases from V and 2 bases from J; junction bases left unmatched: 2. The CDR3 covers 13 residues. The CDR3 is CASSRGNTDTQYF. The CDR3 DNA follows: TGTGCCAGCAGCAGGGGGAACACAGATACGCAGTATTTT.

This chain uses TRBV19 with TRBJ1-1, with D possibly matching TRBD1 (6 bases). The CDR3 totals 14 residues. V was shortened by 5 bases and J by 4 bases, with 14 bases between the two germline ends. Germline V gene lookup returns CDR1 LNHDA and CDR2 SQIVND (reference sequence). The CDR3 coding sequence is TGTGCCAGTAGTCTACAGGGTAGGGCCACTGAAGCTTTCTTT. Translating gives CASSLQGRATEAFF.

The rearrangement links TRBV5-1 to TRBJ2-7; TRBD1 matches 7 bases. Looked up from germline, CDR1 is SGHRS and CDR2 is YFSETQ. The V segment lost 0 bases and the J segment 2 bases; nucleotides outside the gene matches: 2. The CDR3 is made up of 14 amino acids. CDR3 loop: CASSLGGQTYEQYF. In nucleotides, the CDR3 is TGCGCCAGCAGCTTGGGGGGACAGACCTACGAGCAGTACTTC.

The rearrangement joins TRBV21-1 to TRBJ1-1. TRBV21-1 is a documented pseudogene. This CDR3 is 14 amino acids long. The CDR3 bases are TGTGCCAGCAGCCCACGGACGAGGGGCACTGAAGCTTTCTTT. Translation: CASSPRTRGTEAFF.

CDR3 coding DNA: TGTGCCAGCAGCTCCTTCCCCGGGACACGGACTGAAGCTTTCTTT. Its translation is CASSSFPGTRTEAFF. The V gene is TRBV5-4, the J gene TRBJ1-1, with TRBD1 as a possible D gene (6 bases). Trimming cost V 3 bases and J 5 bases, with 17 bases left between them. This CDR3 has 15 amino acids. Looked up from germline, CDR1 is SGHNT and CDR2 is YYREEE (reference sequence).

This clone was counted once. The CDR3 spells CASSEVPGQGANYGYTF. The CDR3 DNA follows: TGTGCCAGCAGTGAAGTGCCGGGACAGGGGGCTAACTATGGCTACACCTTC. V is TRBV6-4 and J is TRBJ1-2, with TRBD1 matching over 11 bases. The V segment lost 3 bases and the J segment 0 bases; nucleotides outside the gene matches: 6. Germline assignment: CDR1 MRHNA and CDR2 SNTAGT. The CDR3 has 17 residues.

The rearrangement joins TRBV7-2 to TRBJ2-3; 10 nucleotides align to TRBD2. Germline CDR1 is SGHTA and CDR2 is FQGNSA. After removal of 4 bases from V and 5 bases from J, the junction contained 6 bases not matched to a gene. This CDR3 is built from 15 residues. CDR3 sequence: CASSSAGGQGDTQYF. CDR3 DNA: TGTGCCAGCAGCTCAGCGGGGGGGCAGGGAGATACGCAGTATTTT. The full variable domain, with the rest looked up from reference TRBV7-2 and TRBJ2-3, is GAGVSQSPSNKVTEKGKDVELRCDPISGHTALYWYRQSLGQGLEFLIYFQGNSAPDKSGLPSDRFSAERTGGSVSTLTIQRTQQEDSAVYLCASSSAGGQGDTQYFGPGTRLTVL.

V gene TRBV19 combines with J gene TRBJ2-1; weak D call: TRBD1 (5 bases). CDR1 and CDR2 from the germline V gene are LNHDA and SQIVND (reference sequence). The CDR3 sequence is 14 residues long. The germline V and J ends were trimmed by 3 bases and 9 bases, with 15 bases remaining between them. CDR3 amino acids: CASSMGHDVGEQFF. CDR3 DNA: TGTGCCAGTAGTATGGGGCATGACGTCGGTGAGCAGTTCTTC. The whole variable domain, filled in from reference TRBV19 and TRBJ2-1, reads DGGITQSPKYLFRKEGQNVTLSCEQNLNHDAMYWYRQDPGQGLRLIYYSQIVNDFQKGDIAEGYSVSREKKESFPLTVTSAQKNPTAFYLCASSMGHDVGEQFFGPGTRLTVL.

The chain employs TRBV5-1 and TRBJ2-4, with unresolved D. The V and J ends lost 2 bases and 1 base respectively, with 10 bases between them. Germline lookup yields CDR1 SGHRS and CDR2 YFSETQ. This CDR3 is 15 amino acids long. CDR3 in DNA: TGCGCCAGCAGCTTCTCGTTAAGGGCCAAAAACATTCAGTACTTC. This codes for CASSFSLRAKNIQYF.

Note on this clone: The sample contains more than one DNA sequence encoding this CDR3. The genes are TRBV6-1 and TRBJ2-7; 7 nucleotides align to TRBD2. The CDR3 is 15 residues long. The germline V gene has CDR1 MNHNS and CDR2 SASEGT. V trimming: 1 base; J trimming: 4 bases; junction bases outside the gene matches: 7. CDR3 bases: TGTGCCAGCAGTGAAGAGGGCGGGGGTCCTTACGAGCAGTACTTC. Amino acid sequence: CASSEEGGGPYEQYF.

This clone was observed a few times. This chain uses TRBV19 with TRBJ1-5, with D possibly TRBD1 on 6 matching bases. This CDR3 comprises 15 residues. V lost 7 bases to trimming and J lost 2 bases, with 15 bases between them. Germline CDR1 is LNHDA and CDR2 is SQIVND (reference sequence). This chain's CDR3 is CASTGGLLGNQPQHF. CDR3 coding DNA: TGTGCCAGTACGGGGGGGCTCCTGGGCAATCAGCCCCAGCATTTT.

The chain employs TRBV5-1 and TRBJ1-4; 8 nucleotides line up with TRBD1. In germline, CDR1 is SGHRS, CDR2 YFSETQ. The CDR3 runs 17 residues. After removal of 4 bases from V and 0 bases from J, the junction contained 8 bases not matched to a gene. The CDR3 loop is CASSIGQGSATNEKLFF. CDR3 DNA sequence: TGCGCCAGCAGCATAGGACAGGGATCCGCAACTAATGAAAAACTGTTTTTT.

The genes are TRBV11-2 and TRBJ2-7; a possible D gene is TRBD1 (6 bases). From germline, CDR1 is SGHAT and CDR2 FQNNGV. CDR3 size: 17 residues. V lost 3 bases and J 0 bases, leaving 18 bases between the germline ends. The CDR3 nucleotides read TGTGCCAGCAGCTTGTTTGGGGGCCCAACCTCCTCCTACGAGCAGTACTTC. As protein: CASSLFGGPTSSYEQYF.

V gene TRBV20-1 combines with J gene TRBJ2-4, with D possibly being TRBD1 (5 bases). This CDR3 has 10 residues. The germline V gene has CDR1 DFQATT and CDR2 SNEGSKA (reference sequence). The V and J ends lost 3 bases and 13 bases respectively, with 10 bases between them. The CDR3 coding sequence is TGCAGTGCTAGTAATCAGGGACAGTACTTC. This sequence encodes CSASNQGQYF.

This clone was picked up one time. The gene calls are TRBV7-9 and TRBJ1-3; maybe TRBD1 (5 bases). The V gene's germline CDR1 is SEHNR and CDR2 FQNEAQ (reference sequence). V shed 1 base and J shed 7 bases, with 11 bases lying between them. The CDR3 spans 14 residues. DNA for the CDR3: TGTGCCAGCAGCTTAGTAGGCAGGGCCAACACCATATATTTT. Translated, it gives CASSLVGRANTIYF.

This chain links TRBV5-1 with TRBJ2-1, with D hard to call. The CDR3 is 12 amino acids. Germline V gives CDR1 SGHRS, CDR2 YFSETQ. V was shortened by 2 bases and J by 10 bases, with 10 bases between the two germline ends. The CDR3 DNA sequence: TGCGCCAGCAGCTTAGAGACCTACGAGCAGTTCTTC. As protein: CASSLETYEQFF.

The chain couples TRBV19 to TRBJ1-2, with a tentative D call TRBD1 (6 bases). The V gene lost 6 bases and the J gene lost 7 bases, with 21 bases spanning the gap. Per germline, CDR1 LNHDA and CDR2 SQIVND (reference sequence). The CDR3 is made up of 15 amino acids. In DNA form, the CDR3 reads TGTGCCAGTAGACAGGGAGGAGTGGGGGACGGTGGCTACACCTTC. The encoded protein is CASRQGGVGDGGYTF.

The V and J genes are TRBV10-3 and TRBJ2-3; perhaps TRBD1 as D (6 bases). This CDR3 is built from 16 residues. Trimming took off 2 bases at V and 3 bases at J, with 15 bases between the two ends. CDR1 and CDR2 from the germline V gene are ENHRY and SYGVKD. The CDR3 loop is CAISEAGTTGTDTQYF. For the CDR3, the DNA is TGTGCCATCAGTGAGGCAGGGACCACAGGGACAGATACGCAGTATTTT.